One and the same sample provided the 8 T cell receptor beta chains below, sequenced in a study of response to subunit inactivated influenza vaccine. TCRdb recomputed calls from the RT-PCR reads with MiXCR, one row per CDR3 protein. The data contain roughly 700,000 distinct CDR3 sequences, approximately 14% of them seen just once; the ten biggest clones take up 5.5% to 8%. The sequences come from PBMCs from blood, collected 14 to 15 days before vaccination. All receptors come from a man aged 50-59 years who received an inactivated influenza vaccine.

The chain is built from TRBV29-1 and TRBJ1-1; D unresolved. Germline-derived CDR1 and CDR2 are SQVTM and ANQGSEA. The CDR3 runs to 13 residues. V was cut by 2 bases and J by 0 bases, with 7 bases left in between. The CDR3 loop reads CSVERPMNTEAFF. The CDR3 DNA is TGCAGCGTTGAAAGGCCCATGAACACTGAAGCTTTCTTT. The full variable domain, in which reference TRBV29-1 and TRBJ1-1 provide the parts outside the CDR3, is SAVISQKPSRDICQRGTSLTIQCQVDSQVTMMFWYRQQPGQSLTLIATANQGSEATYESGFVIDKFPISRPNLTFSTLTVSNMSPEDSSIYLCSVERPMNTEAFFGQGTRLTVV.

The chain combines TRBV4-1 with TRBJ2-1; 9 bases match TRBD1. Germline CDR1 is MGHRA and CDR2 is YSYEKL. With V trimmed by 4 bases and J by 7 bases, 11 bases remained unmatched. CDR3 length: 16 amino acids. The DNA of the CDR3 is TGCGCCAGCAGCCCACTGGGACAGGGAGAATGGAATGAGCAGTTCTTC. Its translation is CASSPLGQGEWNEQFF.

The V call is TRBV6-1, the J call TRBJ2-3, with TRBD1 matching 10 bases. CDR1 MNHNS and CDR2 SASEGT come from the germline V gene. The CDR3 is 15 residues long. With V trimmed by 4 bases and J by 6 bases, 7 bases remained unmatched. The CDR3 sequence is CASSAPGQGSDTQYF. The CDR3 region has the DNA TGTGCCAGCAGTGCCCCGGGACAGGGGTCTGATACGCAGTATTTT.

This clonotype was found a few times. The CDR3 loop is CASGGAGKSYNEQFF. The CDR3 DNA sequence: TGTGCCAGCGGCGGAGCGGGCAAGTCCTACAATGAGCAGTTCTTC. The chain has TRBV2 and TRBJ2-1, with a tentative D call TRBD2 (6 bases). The CDR3 consists of 15 residues. CDR1 and CDR2 (germline): SNHLY, FYNNEI. Trimming pared 8 bases from V and 1 base from J, leaving 15 bases between.

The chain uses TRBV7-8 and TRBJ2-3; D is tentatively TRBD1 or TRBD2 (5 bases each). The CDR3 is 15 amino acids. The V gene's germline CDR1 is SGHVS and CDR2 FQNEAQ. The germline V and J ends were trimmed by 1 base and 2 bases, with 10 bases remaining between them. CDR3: CASSLVEGPTDTQYF. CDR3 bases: TGTGCCAGCAGCTTAGTCGAGGGACCCACAGATACGCAGTATTTT.

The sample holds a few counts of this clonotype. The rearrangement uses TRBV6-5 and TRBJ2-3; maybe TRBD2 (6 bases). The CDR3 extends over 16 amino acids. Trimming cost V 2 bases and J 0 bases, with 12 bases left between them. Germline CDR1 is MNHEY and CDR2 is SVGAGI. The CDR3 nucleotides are TGTGCCAGCAGTTACCCCCGGGCGGGAAGCACAGATACGCAGTATTTT. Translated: CASSYPRAGSTDTQYF.

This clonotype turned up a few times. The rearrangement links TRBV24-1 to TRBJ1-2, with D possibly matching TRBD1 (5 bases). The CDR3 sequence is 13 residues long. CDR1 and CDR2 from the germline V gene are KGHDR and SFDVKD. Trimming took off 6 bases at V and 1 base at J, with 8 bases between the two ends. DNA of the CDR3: TGTGCCACCAGTCGGGACTTTAACTATGGCTACACCTTC. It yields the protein CATSRDFNYGYTF.

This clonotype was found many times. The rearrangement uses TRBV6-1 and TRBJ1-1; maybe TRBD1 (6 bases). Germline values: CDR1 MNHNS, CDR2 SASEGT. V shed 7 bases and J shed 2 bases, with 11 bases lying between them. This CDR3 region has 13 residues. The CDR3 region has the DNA TGTGCCAGCAAAGACAGGCCCAACACTGAAGCTTTCTTT. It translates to CASKDRPNTEAFF.